This TCR beta chain emerged from a study of blood T cell repertoires in COVID-19. About the study: The study drew acute and convalescent COVID-19 samples from the United States, Italy and Spain. The analysed material was cDNA or gDNA that came from T cells, B-cell-depleted T cells, or PBMCs.

V was shortened by 3 bases and J by 5 bases, with 10 bases between the two germline ends. This CDR3 is 13 amino acids long. Details on this clone: Other nucleotide sequences in the sample specify the same CDR3.

In the authors' workflow: It was from reference gene primer amplification that nucleated cell counts were estimated. TCRdb's table, derived via immunoSEQ multiplex PCR, lists solely in-frame clones and lacks some. The V and J calls and clone size were taken over from that table, and D and trimming were inferred from the DNA. The data contain roughly 23,000 clones, roughly 90% of them singletons. The sample comprised peripheral blood. The J gene is TRBJ1-1, the V gene TRBV12-3 or TRBV12-4; D uncertain. The TCR sequence derives from a woman of 80 years or more with active COVID-19. In nucleotides, the CDR3 is TGTGCCAGCAGTTTTGCAGGCAATACTGAAGCTTTCTTT. Residues: CASSFAGNTEAFF.